The 6 T cell receptor beta chains below were found in one sample sequenced in a study of graft-versus-host responses after intestinal transplantation. Some clones are missing from TCRdb's copy, which holds only in-frame ones; the method was immunoSEQ multiplex PCR. The sample has about 90,000 clones; roughly four fifths are singletons. For these TCRs, the target antigens are not known. Sequenced here: unstimulated CD8+ T cells sorted from spleen or lymph node cells, sampled before intestinal transplant. Receptors were obtained from a human donor who received an intestinal transplant.

The chain is built from TRBV7-2 and TRBJ2-7; 9 bases align to TRBD2. Per the germline V gene, CDR1 is SGHTA and CDR2 is FQGNSA. The CDR3 extends over 14 amino acids. V trimming: 4 bases; J trimming: 7 bases; junction bases outside the gene matches: 8. The DNA for the CDR3 is TGTGCCAGCAGCTCTTTAGCGGGAGTGGGGGAGCAGTACTTC. It yields the protein CASSSLAGVGEQYF. The variable domain in full, with the rest retrieved from reference TRBV7-2 and TRBJ2-7, is GAGVSQSPSNKVTEKGKDVELRCDPISGHTALYWYRQSLGQGLEFLIYFQGNSAPDKSGLPSDRFSAERTGGSVSTLTIQRTQQEDSAVYLCASSSLAGVGEQYFGPGTRLTVT.

The chain is built from TRBV19 and TRBJ2-1; D gene uncertain. The CDR3 has 13 residues. V shed 0 bases and J shed 6 bases, with 6 bases lying between them. Germline CDR1 reads LNHDA; CDR2 reads SQIVND (reference sequence). For the CDR3, the DNA is TGTGCCAGTAGTATAGAATTCCCCAATGAGCAGTTCTTC. This codes for CASSIEFPNEQFF.

The chain uses TRBV4-1 and TRBJ1-3; D is unresolved. Per the germline V gene, CDR1 is MGHRA and CDR2 is YSYEKL. The V and J ends lost 1 base and 0 bases respectively, with 4 bases between them. The CDR3 runs to 14 residues. The CDR3 reads CASSQGNSGNTIYF. Written as DNA, the CDR3 is TGCGCCAGCAGCCAAGGTAACTCTGGAAACACCATATATTTT.

The V gene is TRBV5-5, the J gene TRBJ1-3; D perhaps matches TRBD1 (5 bases). Germline CDR1 SGHKS, CDR2 YYEKEE (reference sequence). Trimming left V 4 bases short and J 10 bases short, with 12 bases between. This CDR3 is 12 amino acids long. CDR3 coding DNA: TGTGCCAGCAGCCCCCTGGGGGGTACCATATATTTT. Amino acids: CASSPLGGTIYF. Based on the CDR3 plus reference TRBV5-5 and TRBJ1-3, the full variable domain is DAGVTQSPTHLIKTRGQQVTLRCSPISGHKSVSWYQQVLGQGPQFIFQYYEKEERGRGNFPDRFSARQFPNYSSELNVNALLLGDSALYLCASSPLGGTIYFGEGSWLTVV.

This clone was recorded once. The chain joins TRBV5-1 to TRBJ1-1, with TRBD1 identical over 7 bases. Per germline, CDR1 SGHRS and CDR2 YFSETQ. V was pared by 4 bases and J by 0 bases, with 6 bases of the junction left unmatched. This CDR3 is built from 15 residues. CDR3 region: CASSNSQGMNTEAFF. CDR3 DNA: TGCGCCAGCAGCAACTCACAGGGGATGAACACTGAAGCTTTCTTT.

The chain recombines TRBV10-2 with TRBJ1-6, with 9 bases fitting TRBD1. The CDR3 contains 17 residues. Trimming cost V 0 bases and J 7 bases; bases outside gene matches: 7. The germline V gene has CDR1 WSHSY and CDR2 SAAADI. The CDR3 here is CASSESGTGLMNSPLHF. In DNA form, the CDR3 reads TGCGCCAGCAGTGAGTCCGGGACAGGGCTTATGAATTCACCCCTCCACTTT.